This T cell receptor (beta chain) appears in the sequencing data of a study of beta chain features in type 1 diabetes. As for this clone: Its matching antigen is unknown.

In total, each donor contributed a single heparinised blood draw that averaged about 100 mL. Sorting produced populations that all topped 98% purity. Per the germline V gene, CDR1 is MNHEY and CDR2 is SMNVEV (reference sequence). Trimming removed 6 bases from V and 9 bases from J; junction bases left unmatched: 10. This CDR3 region has 15 residues. As every portion of the isolated RNA was reverse transcribed, the sequencing read expressed TCRB transcripts. Produced via immunoSEQ multiplex PCR; TCRdb's table is partial and in-frame only. This table has some 160,000 clones, 6.5% to 8.5% appearing once. General observations from the study: All four CD4+ subsets from Type 1 diabetes patients carried moderately but significantly shorter TCRB CDR3s. Healthy donors had naive, central memory and Treg TCRB repertoires that appeared less similar than those seen among patients.

The receptor's source is a woman aged 18-29 years with type 1 diabetes. Sequencing input: central memory CD4+ T cells from blood. The chain joins TRBV27 to TRBJ1-6; 8 bases line up with TRBD1. CDR3: CASRFDRGMISPLHF. The CDR3 coding sequence is TGTGCCAGCAGATTTGACAGGGGTATGATTTCACCCCTCCACTTT.